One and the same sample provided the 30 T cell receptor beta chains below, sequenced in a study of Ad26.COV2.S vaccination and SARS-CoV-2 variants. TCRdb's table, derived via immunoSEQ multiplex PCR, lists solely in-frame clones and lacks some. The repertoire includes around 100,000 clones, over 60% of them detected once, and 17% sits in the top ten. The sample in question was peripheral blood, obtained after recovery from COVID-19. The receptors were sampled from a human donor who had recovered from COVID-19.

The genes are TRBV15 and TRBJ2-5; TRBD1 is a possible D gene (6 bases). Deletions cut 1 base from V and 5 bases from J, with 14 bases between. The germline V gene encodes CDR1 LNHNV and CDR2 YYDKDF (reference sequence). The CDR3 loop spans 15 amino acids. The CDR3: CATSRGGLGAETQYF. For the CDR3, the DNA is TGTGCCACCAGCAGAGGGGGGCTTGGCGCGGAGACCCAGTACTTC.

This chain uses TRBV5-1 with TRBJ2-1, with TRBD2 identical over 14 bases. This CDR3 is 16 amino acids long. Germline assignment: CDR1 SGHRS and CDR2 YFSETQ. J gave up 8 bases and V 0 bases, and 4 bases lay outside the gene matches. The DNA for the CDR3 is TGCGCCAGCAGCTTGGGAGGGACTAGCGGGGGTGATGAGCAGTTCTTC. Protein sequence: CASSLGGTSGGDEQFF.

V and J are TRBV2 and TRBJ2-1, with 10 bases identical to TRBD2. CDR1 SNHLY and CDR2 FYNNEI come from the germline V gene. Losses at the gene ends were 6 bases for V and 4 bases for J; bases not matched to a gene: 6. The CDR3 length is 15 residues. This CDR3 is CASRFSGGAYNEQFF. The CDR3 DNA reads TGTGCCAGCAGGTTCAGCGGGGGGGCATACAATGAGCAGTTCTTC.

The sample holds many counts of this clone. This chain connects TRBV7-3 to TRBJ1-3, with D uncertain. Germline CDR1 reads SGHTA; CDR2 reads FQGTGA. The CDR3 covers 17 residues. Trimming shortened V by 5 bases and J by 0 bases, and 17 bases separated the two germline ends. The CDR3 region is CASSRSEPGHSGNTIYF. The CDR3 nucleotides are TGTGCCAGCAGCCGTAGCGAGCCTGGGCACTCTGGAAACACCATATATTTT.

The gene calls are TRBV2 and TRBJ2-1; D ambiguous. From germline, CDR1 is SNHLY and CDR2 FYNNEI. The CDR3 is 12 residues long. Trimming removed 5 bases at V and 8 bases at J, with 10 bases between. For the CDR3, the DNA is TGTGCCAGCAGTCCTAGTTTTTATGAGCAGTTCTTC. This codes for CASSPSFYEQFF.

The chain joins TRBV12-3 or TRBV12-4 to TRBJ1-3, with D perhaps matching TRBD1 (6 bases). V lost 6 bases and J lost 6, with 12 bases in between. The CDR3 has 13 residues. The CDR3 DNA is TGTGCCAGCAGCCCCGGGACAACAAACACCATATATTTT. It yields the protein CASSPGTTNTIYF.

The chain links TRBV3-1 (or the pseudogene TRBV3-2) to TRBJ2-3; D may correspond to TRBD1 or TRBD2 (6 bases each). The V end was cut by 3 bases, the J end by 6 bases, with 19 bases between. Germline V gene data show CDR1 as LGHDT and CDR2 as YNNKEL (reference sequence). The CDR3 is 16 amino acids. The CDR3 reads CASSQGVGGLSDTQYF. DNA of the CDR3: TGTGCCAGCAGCCAGGGGGTGGGGGGCCTATCCGATACGCAGTATTTT.

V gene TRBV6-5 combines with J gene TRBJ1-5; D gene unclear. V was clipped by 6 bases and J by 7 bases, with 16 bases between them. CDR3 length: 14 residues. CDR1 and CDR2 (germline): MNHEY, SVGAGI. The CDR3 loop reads CASRYGFSGQPQHF. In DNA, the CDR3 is TGTGCCAGCAGATATGGGTTTTCGGGGCAGCCCCAGCATTTT.

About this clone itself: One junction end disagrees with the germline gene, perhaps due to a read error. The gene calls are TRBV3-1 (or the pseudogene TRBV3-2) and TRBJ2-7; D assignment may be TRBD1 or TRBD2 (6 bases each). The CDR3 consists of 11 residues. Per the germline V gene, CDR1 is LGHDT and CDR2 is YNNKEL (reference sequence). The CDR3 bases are TGTGCCAGCAGCGAGGGCGGGACACCAACCTTC. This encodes CASSEGGTPTF.

This chain's CDR3 is CSVEDRAGRSSIAFF. The CDR3 DNA is TGCAGCGTTGAAGATCGAGCAGGGAGGTCTTCGATAGCTTTCTTT. The genes are TRBV29-1 and TRBJ1-1; the D gene is possibly TRBD1 (5 bases). The V and J ends lost 0 bases and 10 bases respectively, with 21 bases between them. The CDR3 runs to 15 residues. CDR1 is SQVTM and CDR2 is ANQGSEA in the germline V gene.

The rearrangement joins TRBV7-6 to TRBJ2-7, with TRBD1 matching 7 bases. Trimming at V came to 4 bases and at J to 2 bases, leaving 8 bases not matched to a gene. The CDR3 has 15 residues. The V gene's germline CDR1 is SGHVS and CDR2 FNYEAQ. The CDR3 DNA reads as TGTGCCAGCAGCTCACAACAGGGGAATGCCTACGAGCAGTACTTC. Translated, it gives CASSSQQGNAYEQYF.

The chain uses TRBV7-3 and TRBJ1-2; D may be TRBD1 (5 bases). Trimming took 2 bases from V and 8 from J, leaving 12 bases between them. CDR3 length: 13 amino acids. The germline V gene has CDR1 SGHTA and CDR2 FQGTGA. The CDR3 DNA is TGTGCCAGCAGCTTACAGGGCCGAGAAGGCTACACCTTC. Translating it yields CASSLQGREGYTF.

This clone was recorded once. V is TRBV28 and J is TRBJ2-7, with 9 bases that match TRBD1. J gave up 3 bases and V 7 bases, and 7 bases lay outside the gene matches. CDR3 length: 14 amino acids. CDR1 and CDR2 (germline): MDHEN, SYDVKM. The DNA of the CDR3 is TGTGCCAGCACTACCGGGACAGGGTACTACGAGCAGTACTTC. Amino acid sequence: CASTTGTGYYEQYF.

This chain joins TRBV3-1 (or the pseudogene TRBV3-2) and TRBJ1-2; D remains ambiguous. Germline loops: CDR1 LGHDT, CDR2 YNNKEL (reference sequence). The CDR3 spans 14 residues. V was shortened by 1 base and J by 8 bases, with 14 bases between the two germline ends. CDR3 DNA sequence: TGTGCCAGCAGCCAAGGGCCGGGGTCGGGGGGCTACACCTTC. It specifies CASSQGPGSGGYTF.

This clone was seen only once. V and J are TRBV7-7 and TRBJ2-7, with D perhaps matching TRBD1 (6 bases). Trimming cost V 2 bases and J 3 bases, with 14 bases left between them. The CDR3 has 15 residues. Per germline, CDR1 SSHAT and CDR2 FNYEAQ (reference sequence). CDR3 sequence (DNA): TGTGCCAGCAGCTTACGTCAGGGGCAGAACTACGAGCAGTACTTC. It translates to CASSLRQGQNYEQYF.

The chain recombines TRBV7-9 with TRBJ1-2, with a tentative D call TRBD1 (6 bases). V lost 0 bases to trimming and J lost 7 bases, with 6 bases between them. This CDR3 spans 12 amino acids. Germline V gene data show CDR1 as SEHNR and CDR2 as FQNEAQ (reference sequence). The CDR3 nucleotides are TGTGCCAGCAGCTTAGCGGACAGTGGCTACACCTTC. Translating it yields CASSLADSGYTF.

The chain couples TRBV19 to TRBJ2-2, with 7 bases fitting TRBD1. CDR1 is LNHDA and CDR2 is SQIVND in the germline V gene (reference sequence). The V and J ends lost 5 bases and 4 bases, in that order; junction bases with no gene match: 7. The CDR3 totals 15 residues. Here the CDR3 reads CASSEDRVSTGELFF. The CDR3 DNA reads TGTGCCAGTAGTGAAGACAGGGTGAGCACCGGGGAGCTGTTTTTT.

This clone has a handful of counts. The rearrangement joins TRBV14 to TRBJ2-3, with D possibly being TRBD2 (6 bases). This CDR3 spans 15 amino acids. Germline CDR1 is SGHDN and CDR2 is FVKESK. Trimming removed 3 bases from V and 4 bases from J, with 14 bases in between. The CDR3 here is CASSQVGRGSDTQYF. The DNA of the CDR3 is TGTGCCAGCAGCCAGGTGGGGCGGGGCTCAGATACGCAGTATTTT.

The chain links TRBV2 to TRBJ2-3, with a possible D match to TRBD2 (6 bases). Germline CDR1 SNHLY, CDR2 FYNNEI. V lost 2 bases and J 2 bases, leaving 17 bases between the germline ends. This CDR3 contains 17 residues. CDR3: CASSERGIGGYTDTQYF. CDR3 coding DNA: TGTGCCAGCAGTGAAAGAGGTATCGGGGGTTACACAGATACGCAGTATTTT.

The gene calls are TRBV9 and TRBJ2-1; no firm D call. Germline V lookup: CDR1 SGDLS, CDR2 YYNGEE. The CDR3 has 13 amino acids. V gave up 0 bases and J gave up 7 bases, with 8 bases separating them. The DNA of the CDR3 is TGTGCCAGCAGCGTAGATTTGGGGAATGAGCAGTTCTTC. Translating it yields CASSVDLGNEQFF. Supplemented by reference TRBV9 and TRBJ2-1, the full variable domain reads DSGVTQTPKHLITATGQRVTLRCSPRSGDLSVYWYQQSLDQGLQFLIQYYNGEERAKGNILERFSAQQFPDLHSELNLSSLELGDSALYFCASSVDLGNEQFFGPGTRLTVL.

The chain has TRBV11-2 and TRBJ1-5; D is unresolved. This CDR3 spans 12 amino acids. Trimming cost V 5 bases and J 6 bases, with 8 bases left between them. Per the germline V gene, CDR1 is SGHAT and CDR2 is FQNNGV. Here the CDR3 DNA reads TGTGCCAGCAGCCTGGAGGGTCAGCCCCAGCATTTT. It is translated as CASSLEGQPQHF.

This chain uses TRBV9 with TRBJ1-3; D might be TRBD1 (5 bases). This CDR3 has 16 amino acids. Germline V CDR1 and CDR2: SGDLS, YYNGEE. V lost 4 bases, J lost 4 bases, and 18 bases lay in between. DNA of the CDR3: TGTGCCAGCAGCCAACCGGGACGGGGAGCGGGAAACACCATATATTTT. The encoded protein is CASSQPGRGAGNTIYF.

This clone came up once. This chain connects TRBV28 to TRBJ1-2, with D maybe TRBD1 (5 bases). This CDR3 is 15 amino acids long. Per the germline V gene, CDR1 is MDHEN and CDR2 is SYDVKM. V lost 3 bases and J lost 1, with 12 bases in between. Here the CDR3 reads CASSFSDTYNYGYTF. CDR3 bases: TGTGCCAGCAGTTTCTCGGACACCTATAACTATGGCTACACCTTC.

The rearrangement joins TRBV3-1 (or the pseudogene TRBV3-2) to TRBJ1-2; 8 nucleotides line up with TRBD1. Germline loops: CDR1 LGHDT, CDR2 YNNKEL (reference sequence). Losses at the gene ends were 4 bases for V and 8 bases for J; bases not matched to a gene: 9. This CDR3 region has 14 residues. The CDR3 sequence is CASSPGTGPGGYTF. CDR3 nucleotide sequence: TGTGCCAGCAGCCCCGGGACAGGCCCTGGGGGCTACACCTTC.

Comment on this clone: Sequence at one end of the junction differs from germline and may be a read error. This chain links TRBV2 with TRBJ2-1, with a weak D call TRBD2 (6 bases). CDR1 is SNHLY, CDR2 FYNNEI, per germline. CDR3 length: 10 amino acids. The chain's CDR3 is CASSEGGRVF. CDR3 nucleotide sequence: TGTGCCAGCAGTGAGGGGGGTAGGGTCTTC.

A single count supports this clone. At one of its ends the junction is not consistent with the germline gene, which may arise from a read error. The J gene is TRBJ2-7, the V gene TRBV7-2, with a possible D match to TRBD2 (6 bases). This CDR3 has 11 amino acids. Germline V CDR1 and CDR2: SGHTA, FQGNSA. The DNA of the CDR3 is TGTGCCAGCAGCTTAGCCGGGACTGTCTCTTTC. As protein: CASSLAGTVSF. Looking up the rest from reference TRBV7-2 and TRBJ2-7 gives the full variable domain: GAGVSQSPSNKVTEKGKDVELRCDPISGHTALYWYRQSLGQGLEFLIYFQGNSAPDKSGLPSDRFSAERTGGSVSTLTIQRTQQEDSAVYLCASSLAGTVSFGPGTRLTVT.

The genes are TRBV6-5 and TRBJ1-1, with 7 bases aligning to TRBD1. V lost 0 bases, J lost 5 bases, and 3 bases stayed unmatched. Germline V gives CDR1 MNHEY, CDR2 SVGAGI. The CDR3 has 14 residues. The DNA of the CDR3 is TGTGCCAGCAGTTACTCAACAGGGGAAACTGAAGCTTTCTTT. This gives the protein CASSYSTGETEAFF.

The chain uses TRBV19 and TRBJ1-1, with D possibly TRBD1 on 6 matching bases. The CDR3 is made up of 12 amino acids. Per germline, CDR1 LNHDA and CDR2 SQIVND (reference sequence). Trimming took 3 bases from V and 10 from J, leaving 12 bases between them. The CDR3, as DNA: TGTGCCAGTAGTATGGGGGGGCGTGCAGCTTTCTTT. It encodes CASSMGGRAAFF.

The CDR3 nucleotides are TGTGCTAGTGGCCCTACGGGCGGGGGTGGCCAAGAGACCCAGTACTTC. Protein: CASGPTGGGGQETQYF. V is TRBV12-5 and J is TRBJ2-5; 7 bases align to TRBD2. The length of the CDR3 is 16 residues. The V and J ends lost 6 bases and 1 base, in that order; junction bases with no gene match: 11. Germline loops: CDR1 LGHNT, CDR2 FRNRAP.

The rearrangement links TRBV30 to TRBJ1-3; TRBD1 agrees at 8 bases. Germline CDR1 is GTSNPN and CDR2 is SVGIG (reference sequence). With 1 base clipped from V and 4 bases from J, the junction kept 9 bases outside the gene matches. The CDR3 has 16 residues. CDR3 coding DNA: TGTGCCTGGAGTGGCGGACAGGGCGTGTACGGAAACACCATATATTTT. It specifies CAWSGGQGVYGNTIYF.